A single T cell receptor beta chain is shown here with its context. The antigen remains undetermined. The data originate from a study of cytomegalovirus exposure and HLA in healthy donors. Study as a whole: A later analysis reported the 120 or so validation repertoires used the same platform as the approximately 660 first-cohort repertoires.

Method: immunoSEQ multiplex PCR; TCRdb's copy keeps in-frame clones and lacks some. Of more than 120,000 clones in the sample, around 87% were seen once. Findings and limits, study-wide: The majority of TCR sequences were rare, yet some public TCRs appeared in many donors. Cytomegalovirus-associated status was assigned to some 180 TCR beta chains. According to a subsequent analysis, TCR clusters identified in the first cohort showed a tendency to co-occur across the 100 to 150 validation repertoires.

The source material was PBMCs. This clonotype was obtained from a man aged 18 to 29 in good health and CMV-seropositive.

CDR3 residues: CASSFSGGPNTGELFF. The DNA of the CDR3 is TGCGCCAGCAGTTTCAGCGGGGGACCGAACACCGGGGAGCTGTTTTTT. The chain links TRBV10-1 to TRBJ2-2, with TRBD2 identical over 8 bases. Germline CDR1 is WNHNN and CDR2 is SYGVQD (reference sequence). The length of the CDR3 is 16 residues. V dropped 5 bases and J dropped 0; count of bases not matched to a gene: 5.